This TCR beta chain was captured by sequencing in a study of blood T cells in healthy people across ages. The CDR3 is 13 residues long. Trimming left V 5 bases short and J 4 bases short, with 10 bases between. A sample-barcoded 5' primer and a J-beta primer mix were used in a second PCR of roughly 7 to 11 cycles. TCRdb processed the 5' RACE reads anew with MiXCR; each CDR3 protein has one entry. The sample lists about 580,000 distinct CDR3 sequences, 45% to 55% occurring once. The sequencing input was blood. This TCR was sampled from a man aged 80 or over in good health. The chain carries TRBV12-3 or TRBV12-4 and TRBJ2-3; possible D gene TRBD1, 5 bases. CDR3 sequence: CASSSVRADTQYF. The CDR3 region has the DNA TGTGCCAGCAGTAGTGTCAGGGCAGATACGCAGTATTTT.